This T cell receptor (beta chain) was found in a study of shared clonotypes between healthy human individuals. V was clipped by 1 base and J by 3 bases, with 13 bases between them. CDR3 length: 15 residues. Germline assignment: CDR1 SGHRS and CDR2 YFSETQ. The protocol was immunoSEQ multiplex PCR, while the TCRdb copy is restricted to in-frame clones and leaves out a portion. This sample has 2 million to 2.5 million clones; about 90% occur once, and the top ten carry approximately 0.39%. The sequence came from a man aged 18-30 years in good health. Some clones in this sample may be carry-over from other donors' samples. The sample was naive CD4+ T cells from PBMCs. Specified subset: CD45RA+ positively selected. The chain combines TRBV5-1 with TRBJ1-1, with unresolved D. The CDR3 bases are TGCGCCAGCAGCTTGTCGGTGGAGGTGTACACTGAAGCTTTCTTT. Translation: CASSLSVEVYTEAFF.